This T cell receptor (beta chain) was profiled in a study of T cell repertoires in cytomegalovirus infection. This clonotype was counted between two and nine times. Looked up from germline, CDR1 is SGHVS and CDR2 is FQNEAQ. The trim removed 3 bases at V and 5 bases at J, leaving 11 bases unmatched. The CDR3 covers 16 residues. MiXCR, applied by TCRdb to the reads, yields one record per CDR3 protein. The table lists some 400,000 distinct CDR3 sequences, approximately 31% of them singletons, with roughly 13% in the top ten. The clonotype was recovered from a human donor in good health (CMV status not recorded). Some clones in this sample may be carry-over from other donors' samples. Source material: PBMCs. The chain recombines TRBV7-8 with TRBJ2-7; TRBD2 matches at 9 bases. CDR3 in DNA: TGTGCCAGCAGCTTTAGTAGCGGGGGACTAGGTGACGAGCAGTACTTC. Its protein is CASSFSSGGLGDEQYF.